The 30 T cell receptor beta chains below were found in one sample sequenced in a study of T cells in tuberculosis. The time point is: new active TB diagnosis, blood taken before or within 7 days of starting treatment. Clones were read by immunoSEQ multiplex PCR, and TCRdb kept only the in-frame ones, dropping some. Of 30,000 or so clones listed, 90% to 95% are singletons. Sequences were derived from PBMCs, sampled at tuberculosis diagnosis. These receptors all stem from an adult with tuberculosis. Some clones in this sample may be carry-over from other donors' samples.

The chain links TRBV5-6 to TRBJ1-1, with a weak D call TRBD1 (5 bases). The CDR3 is 14 amino acids. V dropped 7 bases and J dropped 1 base, with 14 bases sitting between them. From germline, CDR1 is SGHDT and CDR2 YYEEEE. Here the CDR3 reads CASGGGAGNTEAFF. The CDR3 DNA sequence: TGTGCCAGCGGTGGAGGGGCTGGGAACACTGAAGCTTTCTTT.

This rearrangement joins TRBV7-7 to TRBJ2-3; D remains unclear. The ends were cut back, 0 bases at V and 4 bases at J, with 11 bases in the middle. The CDR3 contains 15 residues. Per the germline V gene, CDR1 is SSHAT and CDR2 is FNYEAQ (reference sequence). CDR3 bases: TGTGCCAGCAGCTTAGCGCTTGACTCACCAGATACGCAGTATTTT. As protein: CASSLALDSPDTQYF. The full variable domain, its missing parts supplied by reference TRBV7-7 and TRBJ2-3, is GAGVSQSPRYKVTKRGQDVTLRCDPISSHATLYWYQQALGQGPEFLTYFNYEAQPDKSGLPSDRFSAERPEGSISTLTIQRTEQRDSAMYRCASSLALDSPDTQYFGPGTRLTVL.

The chain couples TRBV6-6 to TRBJ2-1, with D maybe TRBD2 (7 bases). The V end lost 5 bases, the J end lost 8 bases, and 22 bases lay between the germline ends. CDR1 and CDR2 from the germline V gene are MNHNY and SVGAGI (reference sequence). The CDR3 sequence is 16 residues long. CDR3 in DNA: TGTGCCAGCAGTGCAAAATTTGGGGGGGCCGTGGATGAGCAGTTCTTC. This gives the protein CASSAKFGGAVDEQFF.

The gene calls are TRBV6-1 and TRBJ1-2, with TRBD1 matching 7 bases. Germline V gene data show CDR1 as MNHNS and CDR2 as SASEGT. The CDR3 spans 17 residues. With 2 bases clipped from V and 8 bases from J, the junction kept 17 bases outside the gene matches. CDR3 amino acids: CASSETEMTGWVDGYTF. The CDR3 bases are TGTGCCAGCAGTGAAACCGAAATGACAGGGTGGGTGGACGGCTACACCTTC.

The chain joins TRBV21-1 to TRBJ1-4; the D call in the table, TRBD1, was not verified against the DNA. TRBV21-1 is annotated as a pseudogene. This CDR3 region has 16 residues. The CDR3: CASSKGRPGQSEKLFF. The CDR3 DNA reads TGTGCCAGCAGCAAAGGTAGACCGGGACAAAGTGAAAAACTGTTTTTT.

The chain combines TRBV7-2 with TRBJ2-3; 10 bases are shared with TRBD2. The length of the CDR3 is 17 residues. Germline loops: CDR1 SGHTA, CDR2 FQGNSA. Unmatched junction bases numbered 9, after V lost 5 bases and J lost 1 base. CDR3 DNA: TGTGCCAGCAGCCCGAGACTAGCGGGCGGCGGCACAGATACGCAGTATTTT. This translates into CASSPRLAGGGTDTQYF.

This chain joins TRBV7-2 and TRBJ2-7, with D perhaps TRBD1 (5 bases). The CDR3 contains 14 residues. V was trimmed by 2 bases and J by 4 bases, leaving 12 bases between them. CDR1 and CDR2 (germline): SGHTA, FQGNSA. The CDR3 nucleotides read TGTGCCAGCAGCTTACAGGACAATCTTTACGAGCAGTACTTC. Translation gives CASSLQDNLYEQYF.

The J gene is TRBJ2-2, the V gene TRBV18; 7 bases are a match to TRBD1. Germline CDR1 and CDR2: KGHSH and LQKENI. The CDR3 contains 17 residues. Losses at the gene ends were 6 bases for V and 0 bases for J; bases not matched to a gene: 10. CDR3 sequence (DNA): TGTGCCAGCTCGATAAGGGGGCGCGTCTCGAACACCGGGGAGCTGTTTTTT. It translates to CASSIRGRVSNTGELFF.

The V gene is TRBV9, the J gene TRBJ2-3, with 10 nucleotides matching TRBD2. CDR1 is SGDLS and CDR2 is YYNGEE in the germline V gene. This CDR3 spans 16 amino acids. V trimming: 3 bases; J trimming: 1 base; junction bases outside the gene matches: 5. The CDR3 sequence is CASSEPGTSGTDTQYF. CDR3 sequence (DNA): TGTGCCAGCAGCGAGCCCGGGACTAGCGGCACAGATACGCAGTATTTT.

The V call is TRBV6-5, the J call TRBJ1-2, with TRBD1 identical over 7 bases. The CDR3 has 15 amino acids. The V gene's germline CDR1 is MNHEY and CDR2 SVGAGI. V shed 4 bases and J 4 bases; nucleotides not matched to a gene: 9. CDR3 coding DNA: TGTGCCAGCAGTTCAATTACCGGGACAGTCTATGGCTACACCTTC. This translates into CASSSITGTVYGYTF.

This CDR3 is CASSASSPRGVRTDTQYF. Here the CDR3 DNA reads TGTGCCAGCAGTGCTTCATCCCCCCGGGGGGTTCGCACAGATACGCAGTATTTT. The chain links TRBV6-1 to TRBJ2-3, with TRBD2 matching over 7 bases. Germline-derived CDR1 and CDR2 are MNHNS and SASEGT. V lost 4 bases and J lost 1; bases outside the gene matches: 14. The CDR3 length is 18 residues.

V gene TRBV11-2 combines with J gene TRBJ2-7; D is ambiguous. Germline CDR1 SGHAT, CDR2 FQNNGV. The CDR3 consists of 14 residues. V shed 1 base and J shed 5 bases, with 12 bases lying between them. The CDR3 loop is CASSLGFPINEQYF. CDR3 DNA: TGTGCCAGCAGCTTAGGTTTCCCTATCAACGAGCAGTACTTC. Full variable domain (remainder filled in from reference TRBV11-2 and TRBJ2-7): EAGVAQSPRYKIIEKRQSVAFWCNPISGHATLYWYQQILGQGPKLLIQFQNNGVVDDSQLPKDRFSAERLKGVDSTLKIQPAKLEDSAVYLCASSLGFPINEQYFGPGTRLTVT.

The gene calls are TRBV6-5 and TRBJ1-1; D gene unclear. V lost 11 bases and J lost 0, with 13 bases in between. Germline CDR1 is MNHEY and CDR2 is SVGAGI. The CDR3 consists of 13 residues. CDR3 in amino acids: CASERQMNTEAFF. CDR3 nucleotide sequence: TGTGCCTCCGAGCGGCAGATGAACACTGAAGCTTTCTTT.

The chain combines TRBV5-6 with TRBJ1-3; the D gene is possibly TRBD1 (5 bases). V lost 2 bases, J lost 0 bases, and 9 bases lay in between. CDR1 is SGHDT and CDR2 is YYEEEE in the germline V gene. The CDR3 runs to 15 residues. CDR3 amino acids: CASSFLGASGNTIYF. In DNA form, the CDR3 reads TGTGCCAGCAGCTTTCTTGGGGCCTCTGGAAACACCATATATTTT.

Only a few counts were recorded for this clone. The V and J genes are TRBV29-1 and TRBJ1-2, with D maybe TRBD1 (5 bases). Germline CDR1 reads SQVTM; CDR2 reads ANQGSEA. Between the trimmed V and J ends, which lost 7 bases and 7 bases, there was a span of 13 bases. There are 11 residues in the CDR3. Here the CDR3 DNA reads TGCAGCGGGTCAGGGTGGTTTGGCTACACCTTC. Its translation: CSGSGWFGYTF.

For the CDR3, the DNA is TGCGCCAGCAGCCAAGGGTTAGCGGGGGGGATCTACAATGAGCAGTTCTTC. Amino acids: CASSQGLAGGIYNEQFF. This chain links TRBV4-1 with TRBJ2-1; 11 positions agree with TRBD2. J was trimmed by 3 bases and V by 1 base; bases with no gene match: 5. Per the germline V gene, CDR1 is MGHRA and CDR2 is YSYEKL. The CDR3 length is 17 residues.

The chain uses TRBV19 and TRBJ1-4; D might be TRBD1 (6 bases). The CDR3 is 14 residues long. Germline V gene data show CDR1 as LNHDA and CDR2 as SQIVND (reference sequence). The V and J ends lost 8 bases and 5 bases respectively, with 15 bases between them. The CDR3 loop reads CASHTGSLNEKLFF. DNA of the CDR3: TGTGCCAGTCATACAGGGTCGTTAAATGAAAAACTGTTTTTT. The whole variable domain, remainder taken from reference TRBV19 and TRBJ1-4, is DGGITQSPKYLFRKEGQNVTLSCEQNLNHDAMYWYRQDPGQGLRLIYYSQIVNDFQKGDIAEGYSVSREKKESFPLTVTSAQKNPTAFYLCASHTGSLNEKLFFGSGTQLSVL.

This rearrangement joins TRBV18 to TRBJ2-5; TRBD1 is a possible D gene (6 bases). The CDR3 spans 16 residues. V was cut by 3 bases and J by 3 bases, with 17 bases left in between. CDR1 and CDR2 (germline): KGHSH, LQKENI. Written as DNA, the CDR3 is TGTGCCAGCTCACCGAAGAAGTCCCACAGGGAAGAGACCCAGTACTTC. It translates to CASSPKKSHREETQYF.

This clone was observed a single time. This chain links TRBV5-1 with TRBJ2-7, with TRBD2 matching 9 bases. Germline V lookup: CDR1 SGHRS, CDR2 YFSETQ. The CDR3 is 15 residues long. The trim removed 4 bases at V and 2 bases at J, leaving 7 bases unmatched. The CDR3 loop reads CASSLIGTSTYEQYF. The DNA for the CDR3 is TGCGCCAGCAGCCTGATCGGGACTAGCACCTACGAGCAGTACTTC.

The CDR3 sequence: CASSPRQGANTEAFF. The DNA of the CDR3 is TGTGCCAGCAGCCCTAGACAGGGGGCGAACACTGAAGCTTTCTTT. J is TRBJ1-1 and V is TRBV5-4; TRBD1 agrees at 10 bases. CDR1 SGHNT and CDR2 YYREEE come from the germline V gene (reference sequence). The CDR3 covers 15 residues. Unmatched junction bases numbered 4, after V lost 4 bases and J lost 1 base.

This clone was observed a single time. This chain links TRBV29-1 with TRBJ2-2, with D unresolved. In germline, CDR1 is SQVTM, CDR2 ANQGSEA. The CDR3 has 10 amino acids. V lost 3 bases, J lost 8 bases, and 4 bases lay in between. CDR3 protein: CSVDSGELFF. CDR3 DNA: TGCAGCGTTGATTCTGGGGAGCTGTTTTTT.

This chain links TRBV5-1 with TRBJ1-4; 9 positions agree with TRBD1. Germline V CDR1 and CDR2: SGHRS, YFSETQ. J lost 8 bases, V lost 4 bases, and 6 bases had no gene match. The CDR3 runs to 14 residues. This CDR3 is CASSLDRGDEKLFF. DNA for the CDR3: TGCGCCAGCAGCCTCGACAGGGGGGACGAAAAACTGTTTTTT.

This chain joins TRBV5-6 and TRBJ2-6, with TRBD1 matching over 8 bases. The CDR3 sequence is 16 residues long. The V segment lost 4 bases and the J segment 3 bases; nucleotides outside the gene matches: 6. Germline loops: CDR1 SGHDT, CDR2 YYEEEE. CDR3 sequence (DNA): TGTGCCAGCAGCAGCAGGGGGCTGGGTGGGGCCAACGTCCTGACTTTC. It translates to CASSSRGLGGANVLTF.

The chain has TRBV5-6 and TRBJ2-3; 8 bases match TRBD2. The CDR3 consists of 14 residues. The germline gives CDR1 SGHDT, CDR2 YYEEEE. With 3 bases clipped from V and 2 bases from J, the junction kept 2 bases outside the gene matches. CDR3 region: CASSYSGTTDTQYF. The CDR3, as DNA: TGTGCCAGCAGCTATAGCGGGACCACAGATACGCAGTATTTT.

This sequence joins TRBV11-2 and TRBJ1-3; 9 nucleotides match TRBD1. Germline V gene data show CDR1 as SGHAT and CDR2 as FQNNGV. The CDR3 runs to 13 residues. Trimming cost V 5 bases and J 7 bases; bases outside gene matches: 3. The CDR3 nucleotides read TGTGCCAGCAGCGCCGACAGGGGGAACACCATATATTTT. This translates into CASSADRGNTIYF.

Note on this clone: Within the sample, other DNA sequences also encode this same CDR3. Here the CDR3 reads CASSEATAGSYNEQFF. The CDR3 DNA follows: TGTGCCAGCAGTGAAGCTACGGCAGGATCCTACAATGAGCAGTTCTTC. The chain recombines TRBV2 with TRBJ2-1; D call uncertain. The V end lost 0 bases, the J end lost 1 base, and 10 bases lay between the germline ends. This CDR3 contains 16 residues. Germline V gives CDR1 SNHLY, CDR2 FYNNEI. Together with reference TRBV2 and TRBJ2-1, the CDR3 gives the full variable domain: EPEVTQTPSHQVTQMGQEVILRCVPISNHLYFYWYRQILGQKVEFLVSFYNNEISEKSEIFDDQFSVERPDGSNFTLKIRSTKLEDSAMYFCASSEATAGSYNEQFFGPGTRLTVL.

The CDR3 bases are TGCGCCAGCAGCCGCCTCCCGACAGCCACAGATACGCAGTATTTT. This gives the protein CASSRLPTATDTQYF. The chain carries TRBV4-1 and TRBJ2-3; possibly TRBD1 for D (5 bases). Germline lookup yields CDR1 MGHRA and CDR2 YSYEKL. This CDR3 is built from 15 residues. Trimming took 4 bases from V and 2 from J, leaving 13 bases between them.

The chain joins TRBV5-1 to TRBJ1-1; maybe TRBD1 (6 bases). This CDR3 is 15 amino acids long. CDR1 and CDR2 from the germline V gene are SGHRS and YFSETQ. The V and J ends lost 4 bases and 4 bases respectively, with 17 bases between them. CDR3 DNA: TGCGCCAGCAGCACAGGGTTGGATTTGGGCACTGAAGCTTTCTTT. Amino acids: CASSTGLDLGTEAFF.

This clone was counted once. The rearrangement uses TRBV30 and TRBJ1-2; D gene uncertain. Germline CDR1 and CDR2: GTSNPN and SVGIG (reference sequence). The germline V and J ends were trimmed by 7 bases and 1 base, with 7 bases remaining between them. The CDR3 consists of 11 residues. The CDR3 DNA reads TGTGCCTCACACAGTAACTATGGCTACACCTTC. Its protein product is CASHSNYGYTF. The whole variable domain, remainder taken from reference TRBV30 and TRBJ1-2, is SQTIHQWPATLVQPVGSPLSLECTVEGTSNPNLYWYRQAAGRGLQLLFYSVGIGQISSEVPQNLSASRPQDRQFILSSKKLLLSDSGFYLCASHSNYGYTFGSGTRLTVV.

This chain's CDR3 is CASSKSGRAYTYEQYF. The CDR3 coding sequence is TGTGCCAGCAGCAAAAGCGGTAGGGCCTATACCTACGAGCAGTACTTC. The gene calls are TRBV21-1 and TRBJ2-7; the DNA was not compared with TRBD2, the D call given in the table. TRBV21-1 is classified as a pseudogene. The length of the CDR3 is 16 residues.